Below are 23 T cell receptor beta chains sequenced from a single sample in a study of T cell responses to AZD1222 COVID-19 vaccine. TCRdb keeps only in-frame clones here, not all; method: immunoSEQ multiplex PCR. The repertoire holds fewer than 110,000 clones, with over 75% as singletons. The specimen was peripheral blood, collected on day 0 of AZD1222 vaccination. The receptors shown here come from an adult in good health.

The V and J genes are TRBV6-5 and TRBJ1-5; no reliable D call. Trimming stripped 2 bases from V and 0 bases from J, with 8 bases between. Per germline, CDR1 MNHEY and CDR2 SVGAGI. The CDR3 runs 15 residues. The CDR3 DNA reads TGTGCCAGCAGTTACACCGGGGATAGCAATCAGCCCCAGCATTTT. Amino acids: CASSYTGDSNQPQHF.

The CDR3 here is CASSTGTSEGTYEQYF. The CDR3 nucleotides are TGTGCCAGTAGTACAGGGACCTCCGAGGGCACCTACGAGCAGTACTTC. V is TRBV19 and J is TRBJ2-7; D may match TRBD1 or TRBD2 (5 bases each). The germline V gene has CDR1 LNHDA and CDR2 SQIVND (reference sequence). The CDR3 is 16 residues long. With 4 bases removed from V and 2 bases from J, the gap between germline ends came to 18 bases.

The J gene is TRBJ2-7, the V gene TRBV3-1 (or the pseudogene TRBV3-2), with TRBD2 matching over 16 bases. The CDR3 totals 18 residues. J gave up 3 bases and V 2 bases, and 7 bases lay outside the gene matches. Germline CDR1 is LGHDT and CDR2 is YNNKEL (reference sequence). CDR3 nucleotides: TGTGCCAGCAGCCAAACGGGACTAGCGGGGGGGCCCATCTACGAGCAGTACTTC. Translating it yields CASSQTGLAGGPIYEQYF.

The chain couples TRBV11-2 to TRBJ2-3, with TRBD2 matching 7 bases. Germline CDR1 is SGHAT and CDR2 is FQNNGV. With 6 bases clipped from V and 2 bases from J, the junction kept 11 bases outside the gene matches. The CDR3 has 16 residues. CDR3 loop: CASRGSSSGITDTQYF. CDR3 nucleotides: TGTGCCAGCAGGGGGAGTTCGAGCGGGATCACAGATACGCAGTATTTT.

The chain couples TRBV7-4 to TRBJ2-3; 9 bases agree with TRBD2. The germline gives CDR1 SGHVT, CDR2 SQSDAQ. Trimming took 5 bases from V and 1 from J; bases not matched to a gene: 7. The CDR3 sequence is 16 residues long. This CDR3 reads CASSPGTSLRTDTQYF. CDR3 DNA sequence: TGTGCCAGCAGCCCGGGGACTAGCCTACGCACAGATACGCAGTATTTT.

V is TRBV28 and J is TRBJ1-4; D ambiguous. Trimming took off 5 bases at V and 0 bases at J, with 7 bases between the two ends. The CDR3 has 14 residues. Per germline, CDR1 MDHEN and CDR2 SYDVKM. This CDR3 reads CASSRRATNEKLFF. CDR3 sequence (DNA): TGTGCCAGCAGTAGGAGGGCAACTAATGAAAAACTGTTTTTT. Full variable domain (remainder filled in from reference TRBV28 and TRBJ1-4): DVKVTQSSRYLVKRTGEKVFLECVQDMDHENMFWYRQDPGLGLRLIYFSYDVKMKEKGDIPEGYSVSREKKERFSLILESASTNQTSMYLCASSRRATNEKLFFGSGTQLSVL.

The chain recombines TRBV9 with TRBJ2-2; tentatively, D is TRBD2 (6 bases). CDR1 SGDLS and CDR2 YYNGEE come from the germline V gene. With 2 bases removed from V and 0 bases from J, the gap between germline ends came to 8 bases. There are 15 residues in the CDR3. The CDR3 spells CASSVGGANTGELFF. CDR3 DNA sequence: TGTGCCAGCAGCGTTGGCGGGGCGAACACCGGGGAGCTGTTTTTT.

The chain links TRBV10-1 to TRBJ1-5; 12 bases are shared with TRBD1. The V gene end was trimmed by 7 bases and the J gene end by 4 bases; junction bases not matched to a gene: 8. CDR1 WNHNN and CDR2 SYGVQD come from the germline V gene (reference sequence). The CDR3 totals 16 residues. In DNA form, the CDR3 reads TGCGCCAGCATGGGGACAGGGGGCATTTTTAATCAGCCCCAGCATTTT. Encoded protein: CASMGTGGIFNQPQHF.

This chain joins TRBV28 and TRBJ2-1, with D perhaps being TRBD1 or TRBD2 (5 bases each). The CDR3 loop spans 13 amino acids. Germline CDR1 reads MDHEN; CDR2 reads SYDVKM. V shed 3 bases and J shed 15 bases, with 18 bases lying between them. CDR3 loop: CASSFSSGTRAFF. CDR3 DNA: TGTGCCAGCAGTTTCTCTAGTGGGACCCGGGCGTTCTTC.

The chain links TRBV5-1 to TRBJ2-2, with 9 bases matching TRBD1. From germline, CDR1 is SGHRS and CDR2 YFSETQ. V dropped 4 bases and J dropped 2; count of bases not matched to a gene: 12. The CDR3 consists of 18 residues. For the CDR3, the DNA is TGCGCCAGCAGCACTATCCCCGGGACAGGGCAAAACACCGGGGAGCTGTTTTTT. Translated: CASSTIPGTGQNTGELFF. Full variable domain (rest looked up from reference TRBV5-1 and TRBJ2-2): KAGVTQTPRYLIKTRGQQVTLSCSPISGHRSVSWYQQTPGQGLQFLFEYFSETQRNKGNFPGRFSGRQFSNSRSEMNVSTLELGDSALYLCASSTIPGTGQNTGELFFGEGSRLTVL.

There are a few counts of this clone. This chain uses TRBV7-2 with TRBJ2-5; tentative D call: TRBD1 (6 bases). The CDR3 length is 14 residues. Germline V lookup: CDR1 SGHTA, CDR2 FQGNSA. V was cut by 1 base and J by 4 bases, with 10 bases left in between. CDR3 coding DNA: TGTGCCAGCAGCTTAGAAACAGGGCGAGAGACCCAGTACTTC. Translating gives CASSLETGRETQYF. The full variable domain, in which reference TRBV7-2 and TRBJ2-5 provide the parts outside the CDR3, is GAGVSQSPSNKVTEKGKDVELRCDPISGHTALYWYRQSLGQGLEFLIYFQGNSAPDKSGLPSDRFSAERTGGSVSTLTIQRTQQEDSAVYLCASSLETGRETQYFGPGTRLLVL.

The chain combines TRBV27 with TRBJ1-4; TRBD1 is a possible D gene (6 bases). This CDR3 spans 14 amino acids. V lost 6 bases to trimming and J lost 7 bases, with 15 bases between them. From germline, CDR1 is MNHEY and CDR2 SMNVEV (reference sequence). The chain's CDR3 is CASSFGGGGEKLFF. In nucleotides, the CDR3 is TGTGCCAGCAGCTTCGGGGGGGGCGGTGAAAAACTGTTTTTT.

The chain couples TRBV6-1 to TRBJ1-5; TRBD1 might be the D (5 bases). CDR3 size: 15 residues. V lost 2 bases to trimming and J lost 3 bases, with 11 bases between them. Per germline, CDR1 MNHNS and CDR2 SASEGT. In nucleotides, the CDR3 is TGTGCCAGCAGTGAAACACGGGGGGACAATCAGCCCCAGCATTTT. Protein: CASSETRGDNQPQHF.

Here the CDR3 reads CASRLTGLAGISSYNEQFF. CDR3 bases: TGTGCCAGTAGGCTAACGGGACTAGCGGGGATTAGCTCCTACAATGAGCAGTTCTTC. The J gene is TRBJ2-1, the V gene TRBV19, with 13 bases matching TRBD2. V gave up 6 bases and J gave up 0 bases; unmatched junction bases: 11. This CDR3 has 19 amino acids. Germline CDR1 LNHDA, CDR2 SQIVND (reference sequence). The variable domain in full, with the rest retrieved from reference TRBV19 and TRBJ2-1, is DGGITQSPKYLFRKEGQNVTLSCEQNLNHDAMYWYRQDPGQGLRLIYYSQIVNDFQKGDIAEGYSVSREKKESFPLTVTSAQKNPTAFYLCASRLTGLAGISSYNEQFFGPGTRLTVL.

The chain couples TRBV6-2 or TRBV6-3 to TRBJ1-2; the D gene is possibly TRBD1 (5 bases). Per germline, CDR1 MNHEY and CDR2 SVGEGT. This CDR3 is built from 12 residues. V gave up 2 bases and J gave up 7 bases, with 8 bases separating them. The CDR3 nucleotides are TGTGCCAGCAGTTACCAGGGTTTTGGCTACACCTTC. Translating gives CASSYQGFGYTF.

The chain uses TRBV5-1 and TRBJ2-7; a weak D match, TRBD2 (6 bases). V lost 4 bases and J 3 bases, leaving 11 bases between the germline ends. The CDR3 spans 13 residues. Germline CDR1 SGHRS, CDR2 YFSETQ. The CDR3 region has the DNA TGCGCCAGCAGCATGGGACTTCGCTACGAGCAGTACTTC. It translates to CASSMGLRYEQYF. Using reference TRBV5-1 and TRBJ2-7 for the parts outside the CDR3, the full variable domain is KAGVTQTPRYLIKTRGQQVTLSCSPISGHRSVSWYQQTPGQGLQFLFEYFSETQRNKGNFPGRFSGRQFSNSRSEMNVSTLELGDSALYLCASSMGLRYEQYFGPGTRLTVT.

This clone showed up just a few times. The CDR3 region has the DNA TGTGCCAGCAGCTTATCAATAGGTCGCACCGGGGAGCTGTTTTTT. Translating it yields CASSLSIGRTGELFF. The rearrangement uses TRBV7-8 and TRBJ2-2; D remains unclear. The CDR3 runs 15 residues. Germline V gene data show CDR1 as SGHVS and CDR2 as FQNEAQ. Between the trimmed V and J ends, which lost 2 bases and 4 bases, there was a span of 11 bases.

The chain recombines TRBV6-2 or TRBV6-3 with TRBJ2-7; the match to TRBD2 covers 15 bases. Germline CDR1 and CDR2: MNHEY and SVGEGT. The CDR3 contains 19 residues. V shed 2 bases, J shed 0 bases, and the junction held 8 bases outside the gene matches. This CDR3 reads CASSYPLGLAGGSSYEQYF. The CDR3 nucleotides are TGTGCCAGCAGTTACCCACTGGGACTAGCGGGAGGCAGCTCCTACGAGCAGTACTTC.

The chain combines TRBV18 with TRBJ2-5; D gene unclear. With 4 bases removed from V and 3 bases from J, the gap between germline ends came to 6 bases. This CDR3 comprises 12 residues. Per germline, CDR1 KGHSH and CDR2 LQKENI. DNA of the CDR3: TGTGCCAGCTCACGAGCAAAAGAGACCCAGTACTTC. It encodes CASSRAKETQYF. Variable domain in full (rest from reference TRBV18 and TRBJ2-5): NAGVMQNPRHLVRRRGQEARLRCSPMKGHSHVYWYRQLPEEGLKFMVYLQKENIIDESGMPKERFSAEFPKEGPSILRIQQVVRGDSAAYFCASSRAKETQYFGPGTRLLVL.

As DNA, the CDR3 is TGTGCCAGCAGTTACAGGGGAGGCTACACCTTC. Its translation is CASSYRGGYTF. The V gene is TRBV12-3 or TRBV12-4, the J gene TRBJ1-2; TRBD1 matches 7 bases. The V and J ends lost 4 bases and 8 bases, in that order; junction bases with no gene match: 1. The CDR3 sequence is 11 residues long.

The chain combines TRBV30 with TRBJ1-1; D ambiguous. The V gene's germline CDR1 is GTSNPN and CDR2 SVGIG (reference sequence). This CDR3 has 14 residues. V was cut by 0 bases and J by 0 bases, with 8 bases left in between. In DNA form, the CDR3 reads TGTGCCTGGAGTGTAGTAGGGATGAACACTGAAGCTTTCTTT. Protein: CAWSVVGMNTEAFF.

The rearrangement joins TRBV19 to TRBJ1-5, with TRBD1 as a possible D gene (5 bases). The CDR3 consists of 14 residues. Germline values: CDR1 LNHDA, CDR2 SQIVND (reference sequence). Deletions cut 6 bases from V and 6 bases from J, with 15 bases between. Here the CDR3 DNA reads TGTGCCAGTAGACAGGCCGAGTACAGTCAGCCCCAGCATTTT. The encoded protein is CASRQAEYSQPQHF.

The gene calls are TRBV3-1 (or the pseudogene TRBV3-2) and TRBJ2-1, with D possibly matching TRBD2 (7 bases). The CDR3 is made up of 14 amino acids. The V end lost 0 bases, the J end lost 6 bases, and 9 bases lay between the germline ends. Germline-derived CDR1 and CDR2 are LGHDT and YNNKEL (reference sequence). The CDR3 coding sequence is TGTGCCAGCAGCCAAGATGGGGGGGCCAATGAGCAGTTCTTC. It yields the protein CASSQDGGANEQFF.